This paragraph covers one T cell receptor (beta chain) sequence. Its target is not known. An end of the junction differs from the germline gene, which may be a read error. The data derive from a study of post-analysis software for immune sequencing data. Study-level information: Both relapsing-remitting and secondary progressive multiple sclerosis featured among the disease courses, as did progressive-relapsing multiple sclerosis.

The CDR3 spans 16 residues. Germline loops: CDR1 MGHDK, CDR2 SYGVNS. Unique molecular identifiers tagged the TCR beta cDNA libraries. Some 500,000 cDNA molecules were obtained per 1 to 10 million input T cells. TCRdb used MiXCR to reprocess the PCR reads, holding one entry per CDR3 protein. In the table there are hundreds of thousands of distinct CDR3 sequences, approximately 60% of which are singletons. Study-wide results and caveats: Five or six TRBV segments appeared more often in patients than in controls, and TRBV5-6, TRBV5-1 and TRBV20-1 were among these. When the samples were clustered directly with F measure, those that had been prepared in the same batch showed strong co-clustering. Significantly decreased normalized Chao1 diversity was recorded for multiple sclerosis patients relative to controls.

V gene TRBV25-1 combines with J gene TRBJ1-2; TRBD1 matches 7 bases. The sequence came from a girl aged 2-10 years with multiple sclerosis. Sequences were obtained from blood. The DNA for the CDR3 is TGTGCCAGTAGTGAATGGGAGGGCAGGGGGGATGATGGCTACACCTTC. Protein product: CASSEWEGRGDDGYTF.